The source of this T cell receptor (beta chain) is a study of blood T cell repertoires in COVID-19. Across the whole study: There were acute and convalescent COVID-19 samples, and they came from the United States, Italy and Spain.

Deletions cut 10 bases from V and 2 bases from J, with 13 bases between. Germline CDR1 is ENHRY and CDR2 is SYGVKD. This CDR3 comprises 13 residues. In the authors' workflow: Reference gene primer amplification yielded estimated nucleated cell counts. Only in-frame clones appear in the TCRdb table, and some are missing; sequencing was by immunoSEQ multiplex PCR. V and J calls and clone size follow that table, whereas D and trimming were derived from the DNA. The data show some 240,000 clones, roughly 84% seen once. The material sequenced was peripheral blood. This sequence joins TRBV10-3 and TRBJ2-3; D is possibly TRBD2 (6 bases). The origin of this receptor is a middle-aged woman who had recovered from COVID-19. CDR3 sequence reads: CATRTTTTDTQYF. The CDR3 DNA is TGTGCCACTCGGACTACCACCACAGATACGCAGTATTTT.